Listed below are T cell receptor beta chains from one sample, sequenced in a study of blood T cells in healthy people across ages. From the 5' RACE reads, TCRdb called clonotypes with MiXCR, one entry per CDR3 protein. The sample has around 1.5 million distinct CDR3 sequences, approximately 63% seen once. The sample taken for sequencing was blood. These TCRs come from a man aged 18 to 35 in good health. Both conserved end residues are part of each CDR3. A D gene is named only where the DNA matches it firmly. Expanded clones are given a class, and other clones once, few, many or no size at all.

V gene,J gene,clone size,D gene,CDR3 protein,CDR3 DNA
TRBV5-1,TRBJ1-2,NA,NA,CASSLAEGIYGYTF,TGCGCCAGCAGCTTGGCGGAGGGGATCTATGGCTACACCTTC
TRBV4-1,TRBJ1-2,NA,TRBD1,CASSQGGTEPSYGYTF,TGCGCCAGCAGCCAAGGCGGGACAGAGCCCAGCTATGGCTACACCTTC
TRBV5-1,TRBJ2-7,few,TRBD1,CASSSRQGDYEQYF,TGCGCCAGCAGCTCACGACAGGGAGACTACGAGCAGTACTTC
TRBV3-1,TRBJ2-1,NA,TRBD1,CASGLGTGNNNEQFF,TGTGCCAGCGGACTCGGGACAGGGAACAACAATGAGCAGTTCTTC
TRBV6-1,TRBJ1-2,many,TRBD1,CASSPDRDIYGYTF,TGTGCCAGCTCCCCGGACAGGGACATCTATGGCTACACCTTC
TRBV20-1,TRBJ2-3,NA,NA,CSARAFLGGITDTQYF,TGCAGTGCTAGAGCTTTTCTAGGGGGGATCACAGATACGCAGTATTTT
TRBV10-3,TRBJ2-7,NA,NA,CAPTGDFSYEQYF,TGTGCCCCGACTGGTGACTTTTCCTACGAGCAGTACTTC
TRBV7-2,TRBJ2-3,few,TRBD1,CASSLMGQLVDTQYF,TGTGCCAGCAGCTTAATGGGACAGCTCGTGGATACGCAGTATTTT
TRBV12-3/TRBV12-4,TRBJ2-3,NA,TRBD2,CASRKFSGRAEDTQYF,TGTGCCAGCAGGAAGTTTAGCGGGAGGGCCGAAGATACGCAGTATTTT
TRBV11-2,TRBJ1-1,NA,NA,CASSRRDRDTEAFF,TGTGCCAGCAGCCGCCGGGACCGTGACACTGAAGCTTTCTTT
TRBV10-2,TRBJ2-1,NA,NA,CASSERKMQWNEQFF,TGCGCCAGCAGTGAGCGGAAGATGCAGTGGAATGAGCAGTTCTTC
TRBV29-1,TRBJ2-1,NA,NA,CSVEGLEETQFF,TGCAGCGTTGAAGGGTTGGAAGAGACCCAGTTCTTC
TRBV20-1,TRBJ1-2,few,NA,CSARDRAPSGYTF,TGCAGTGCTAGAGATCGGGCCCCCAGTGGCTACACCTTC
TRBV29-1,TRBJ1-2,few,NA,CSVEGSWGYDGYTF,TGCAGCGTTGAAGGATCTTGGGGGTACGATGGCTACACCTTC
TRBV28,TRBJ2-2,NA,NA,CASSLVRVTGELFF,TGTGCCAGCAGTTTGGTCAGGGTAACCGGGGAGCTGTTTTTT
TRBV4-1,TRBJ2-3,NA,NA,CASSQAGVTQYF,TGCGCCAGCAGCCAAGCCGGCGTCACGCAGTATTTT
TRBV12-3/TRBV12-4,TRBJ2-5,NA,TRBD1,CASRPDYQGAGETQYF,TGTGCCAGCAGACCTGATTACCAGGGGGCGGGGGAGACCCAGTACTTC
TRBV7-9,TRBJ2-1,few,TRBD2,CASSPGLGSYNEQFF,TGTGCCAGCAGCCCAGGACTAGGCTCCTACAATGAGCAGTTCTTC
TRBV6-2/TRBV6-3,TRBJ1-1,NA,NA,CASSTKISDTEAFF,TGTGCCTCCTCGACTAAGATATCGGACACTGAAGCTTTCTTT
TRBV12-3/TRBV12-4,TRBJ2-6,NA,NA,CASRVGTSGANVLTF,TGTGCCAGCAGAGTCGGGACCTCTGGGGCCAACGTCCTGACTTTC
TRBV20-1,TRBJ1-2,NA,NA,CSARDGEGQGYTF,TGCAGTGCTAGAGATGGGGAGGGGCAAGGCTACACCTTC
TRBV5-1,TRBJ2-1,many,TRBD1,CASSSIGQAQYNEQFF,TGCGCCAGCAGCTCGATCGGACAGGCCCAATACAATGAGCAGTTCTTC
TRBV28,TRBJ1-2,few,NA,CASSLRQAVYGYTF,TGTGCCAGCAGTTTACGTCAGGCGGTCTATGGCTACACCTTC
TRBV29-1,TRBJ2-7,NA,TRBD2,CSGVAGTYEQYF,TGCAGCGGAGTAGCGGGAACCTACGAGCAGTACTTC
TRBV20-1,TRBJ2-1,NA,NA,CSARDIGGDYNEQFF,TGCAGTGCTAGAGATATCGGAGGGGACTACAATGAGCAGTTCTTC
TRBV6-6,TRBJ2-1,once,NA,CATTDRDYEQFF,TGTGCCACTACCGACAGGGACTACGAGCAGTTCTTC
TRBV7-9,TRBJ1-5,NA,NA,CASRTRGGTSGNQPQHF,TGTGCCAGCAGAACCAGGGGAGGGACGTCGGGCAATCAGCCCCAGCATTTT
TRBV5-1,TRBJ2-1,few,NA,CASSWTASSNNEQFF,TGCGCCAGCAGCTGGACAGCGTCGAGTAACAATGAGCAGTTCTTC
TRBV15,TRBJ1-1,NA,NA,CATSSGEQNTEAFF,TGTGCCACCAGCAGTGGGGAGCAGAACACTGAAGCTTTCTTT
TRBV7-2,TRBJ2-7,once,TRBD2,CASSTMSGRAVYEQYF,TGTGCCAGCAGCACGATGAGCGGGAGGGCCGTTTACGAGCAGTACTTC
TRBV4-1,TRBJ2-1,NA,NA,CASSQDIVRDSYNEQFF,TGCGCCAGCAGCCAAGATATTGTGCGGGACAGCTACAATGAGCAGTTCTTC
TRBV29-1,TRBJ2-5,many,TRBD2,CSVKGLYQETQYF,TGCAGCGTTAAGGGACTATACCAAGAGACCCAGTACTTC
TRBV7-9,TRBJ2-1,NA,NA,CASSLANRETQFF,TGTGCCAGCAGCTTAGCGAACCGGGAGACCCAGTTCTTC
TRBV10-3,TRBJ2-1,few,TRBD2,CAISEASGSFDEQFF,TGTGCCATCAGTGAGGCTAGCGGGAGCTTCGATGAGCAGTTCTTC
TRBV6-2/TRBV6-3,TRBJ2-3,NA,NA,CASSSLTGPSTDTQYF,TGTGCCAGCAGTTCTTTAACGGGACCCAGCACAGATACGCAGTATTTT
TRBV20-1,TRBJ1-1,NA,NA,CSARDFGRGNTEAFF,TGCAGTGCTAGAGATTTCGGCAGGGGGAACACTGAAGCTTTCTTT
TRBV20-1,TRBJ2-7,NA,NA,CSARDTGRTTSYEQYF,TGCAGTGCTAGAGATACAGGGAGGACAACCTCCTACGAGCAGTACTTC
TRBV9,TRBJ2-2,NA,NA,CASSVWDGELFF,TGTGCCAGCAGCGTTTGGGACGGGGAGCTGTTTTTT
TRBV6-4,TRBJ2-6,once,NA,CASSDNEGYGANVLTF,TGTGCCAGCAGTGACAATGAGGGGTACGGGGCCAACGTCCTGACTTTC
TRBV30,TRBJ2-3,few,NA,CAWSGSTDTQYF,TGTGCCTGGAGCGGGAGCACAGATACGCAGTATTTT
TRBV7-2,TRBJ1-5,NA,TRBD1,CASSLGGGQGHQQPQHF,TGTGCCAGCAGCTTAGGTGGGGGACAGGGCCATCAACAGCCCCAGCATTTT
TRBV10-3,TRBJ2-3,few,NA,CAISDTGDTQYF,TGTGCCATCAGCGACACGGGAGATACGCAGTATTTT
TRBV6-5,TRBJ1-6,NA,NA,CASSRRAALNSPLHF,TGTGCCAGCAGCCGCAGGGCAGCCCTTAATTCACCCCTCCACTTT
TRBV27,TRBJ1-1,few,NA,CASSTSGMRNTEAFF,TGTGCCAGCAGCACATCAGGGATGCGGAACACTGAAGCTTTCTTT
TRBV29-1,TRBJ2-5,NA,TRBD2,CSVEVAGQQETQYF,TGCAGCGTTGAGGTAGCGGGGCAACAAGAGACCCAGTACTTC
TRBV10-3,TRBJ2-7,many,TRBD2,CAAREGPHFSAREQYF,TGTGCCGCCCGGGAGGGCCCTCATTTCTCGGCGCGTGAGCAGTACTTC
TRBV4-1,TRBJ2-3,NA,NA,CASSQIGGDTQYF,TGCGCCAGCAGCCAAATTGGTGGAGATACGCAGTATTTT
TRBV5-1,TRBJ2-1,NA,NA,CASSLLRETYNEQFF,TGCGCCAGCAGCTTGTTGCGCGAGACCTACAATGAGCAGTTCTTC
TRBV6-1,TRBJ2-7,NA,NA,CASSEQRSGIEQYF,TGTGCCAGCAGTGAACAGAGGAGTGGGATCGAGCAGTACTTC
TRBV10-3,TRBJ2-5,NA,NA,CAISAGSGKETQYF,TGTGCCATCAGTGCTGGCAGCGGAAAAGAGACCCAGTACTTC
TRBV15,TRBJ1-1,NA,NA,CATSRAERGNTEAFF,TGTGCCACCAGCCGCGCGGAGAGGGGGAACACTGAAGCTTTCTTT
TRBV10-2,TRBJ2-7,once,NA,CASSAPARSYEQYF,TGCGCCAGCAGTGCACCAGCCCGCTCCTACGAGCAGTACTTC
TRBV7-9,TRBJ2-1,NA,NA,CASSAPEWDNEQFF,TGTGCCAGCAGCGCGCCTGAATGGGACAATGAGCAGTTCTTC
TRBV2,TRBJ2-5,few,NA,CANAGDAKETQYF,TGTGCCAACGCCGGTGATGCGAAAGAGACCCAGTACTTC
TRBV27,TRBJ2-6,NA,NA,CASRPVGTRSGANVLTF,TGTGCCAGCAGACCCGTTGGGACTCGCTCTGGGGCCAACGTCCTGACTTTC
TRBV7-9,TRBJ2-1,NA,NA,CASSLSGPPYNEQFF,TGTGCCAGCAGCTTATCGGGACCACCATACAATGAGCAGTTCTTC
TRBV12-3/TRBV12-4,TRBJ2-3,NA,NA,CASSPAFTQYF,TGTGCCAGCAGCCCTGCTTTTACGCAGTATTTT
TRBV11-2,TRBJ2-7,NA,TRBD1,CASRPRTGANYEQYF,TGTGCCAGCAGGCCCCGGACAGGGGCGAACTACGAGCAGTACTTC
TRBV6-1,TRBJ2-7,few,TRBD1,CASTRDRTYEQYF,TGTGCCAGTACTCGGGACAGGACCTACGAGCAGTACTTC
TRBV12-3/TRBV12-4,TRBJ1-5,NA,TRBD1,CASSLNTGTGARSPQHF,TGTGCCAGCAGTTTAAATACCGGGACAGGGGCCCGATCGCCCCAGCATTTT